The 9 T cell receptor beta chains below come from one sample, sequenced in a study of T-cell reconstitution after alpha-beta-depleted transplantation in children. Unique molecular identifiers featured in how the TCRbeta library was prepared. TCRdb re-analysed the PCR reads in MiXCR, keeping a single row per CDR3 protein. This sample carries around 380,000 distinct CDR3 sequences, approximately 11% of them seen once, and the ten largest clones take roughly 6%. The source was PBMCs from the stem cell graft donor, collected from the stem cell graft. These receptors came from a human donor who donated a stem cell graft to a child with acute myeloid leukemia.

This clonotype occurred many times. V is TRBV12-3 or TRBV12-4 and J is TRBJ1-5; 8 positions match TRBD1. V gave up 5 bases and J gave up 7 bases; unmatched junction bases: 4. CDR3 size: 13 residues. The CDR3 DNA sequence: TGTGCCAGCAGTCAGCGACAGGGGCAGCCCCAGCATTTT. Translating it yields CASSQRQGQPQHF.

This clonotype was counted only a few times. The rearrangement links TRBV2 to TRBJ2-1; D may be TRBD2 (6 bases). Trimming removed 8 bases at V and 9 bases at J, with 11 bases between. Germline V gives CDR1 SNHLY, CDR2 FYNNEI. CDR3 length: 11 amino acids. The CDR3 nucleotides read TGTGCCAGCGTGGGGGGTGGTGAGCAGTTCTTC. Encoded protein: CASVGGGEQFF. Full variable domain (remainder filled in from reference TRBV2 and TRBJ2-1): EPEVTQTPSHQVTQMGQEVILRCVPISNHLYFYWYRQILGQKVEFLVSFYNNEISEKSEIFDDQFSVERPDGSNFTLKIRSTKLEDSAMYFCASVGGGEQFFGPGTRLTVL.

This clonotype occurred many times. The chain couples TRBV5-1 to TRBJ2-1; 7 nucleotides align to TRBD2. The trim removed 1 base at V and 6 bases at J, leaving 7 bases unmatched. The CDR3 has 15 amino acids. CDR1 and CDR2 from the germline V gene are SGHRS and YFSETQ. For the CDR3, the DNA is TGCGCCAGCAGCTTGAATCTAGCGGAGATCAATGAGCAGTTCTTC. Amino acids: CASSLNLAEINEQFF.

There are many counts of this clonotype. The chain combines TRBV29-1 with TRBJ2-4, with D hard to call. The germline V gene encodes CDR1 SQVTM and CDR2 ANQGSEA. The ends were cut back, 7 bases at V and 2 bases at J, with 9 bases in the middle. This CDR3 spans 12 amino acids. The CDR3 is CSGGVTKNIQYF. The CDR3, as DNA: TGCAGCGGGGGTGTCACCAAAAACATTCAGTACTTC.

There are a few counts of this clonotype. This sequence joins TRBV20-1 and TRBJ2-1, with 9 bases that match TRBD2. With V trimmed by 7 bases and J by 3 bases, 7 bases remained unmatched. The CDR3 has 14 amino acids. From germline, CDR1 is DFQATT and CDR2 SNEGSKA (reference sequence). CDR3 loop: CSVWTSDNYNEQFF. The DNA for the CDR3 is TGCAGTGTCTGGACTAGCGACAACTACAATGAGCAGTTCTTC.

This clonotype was observed a few times. The V and J genes are TRBV20-1 and TRBJ2-1; D not resolved. The CDR3 sequence is 15 residues long. Trimming removed 0 bases from V and 6 bases from J, with 15 bases in between. The germline V gene has CDR1 DFQATT and CDR2 SNEGSKA (reference sequence). CDR3 sequence (DNA): TGCAGTGCTAGAGATCTGGGTGAAAAGGCCAATGAGCAGTTCTTC. Translating it yields CSARDLGEKANEQFF.

This clonotype was seen many times. The CDR3 nucleotides read TGTGCCAGCTCACCATACCGGGACAGGGGGTCCGAGCAGTACTTC. As protein: CASSPYRDRGSEQYF. The V call is TRBV18, the J call TRBJ2-7; 11 bases are a match to TRBD1. The ends lost 2 bases at V and 6 bases at J; junction bases unmatched: 6. The germline V gene encodes CDR1 KGHSH and CDR2 LQKENI. The CDR3 extends over 15 amino acids. The full variable domain, rest sourced from reference TRBV18 and TRBJ2-7, is NAGVMQNPRHLVRRRGQEARLRCSPMKGHSHVYWYRQLPEEGLKFMVYLQKENIIDESGMPKERFSAEFPKEGPSILRIQQVVRGDSAAYFCASSPYRDRGSEQYFGPGTRLTVT.

This clonotype turned up a few times. The chain carries TRBV15 and TRBJ1-4; D not resolved. In germline, CDR1 is LNHNV, CDR2 YYDKDF (reference sequence). V was shortened by 4 bases and J by 3 bases, with 12 bases between the two germline ends. There are 15 residues in the CDR3. The CDR3 loop reads CATSKIRSSNEKLFF. CDR3 DNA sequence: TGTGCCACCAGCAAGATCCGGTCCTCTAATGAAAAACTGTTTTTT.

The rearrangement links TRBV5-5 to TRBJ2-7; TRBD2 aligns across 9 bases. V shed 4 bases, J shed 2 bases, and the junction held 10 bases outside the gene matches. In germline, CDR1 is SGHKS, CDR2 YYEKEE (reference sequence). The CDR3 totals 16 residues. The CDR3 protein is CASSQSLGLATYEQYV. CDR3 bases: TGTGCCAGCAGCCAGTCCTTGGGACTAGCAACCTACGAGCAGTACGTC.